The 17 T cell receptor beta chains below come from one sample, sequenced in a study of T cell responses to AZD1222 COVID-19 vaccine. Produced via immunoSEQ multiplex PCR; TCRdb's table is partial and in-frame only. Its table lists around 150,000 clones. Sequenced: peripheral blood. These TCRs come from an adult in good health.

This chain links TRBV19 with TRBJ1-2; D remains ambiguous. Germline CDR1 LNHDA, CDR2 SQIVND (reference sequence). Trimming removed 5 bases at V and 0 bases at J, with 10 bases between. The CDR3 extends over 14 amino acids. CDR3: CASSPRATNYGYTF. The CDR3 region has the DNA TGTGCCAGTAGTCCCCGCGCAACTAACTATGGCTACACCTTC.

The DNA for the CDR3 is TGTGCCAGCAGCCCCAGGGGGAGCGGGGGGCGCACAGATACGCAGTATTTT. It codes for CASSPRGSGGRTDTQYF. The chain employs TRBV7-6 and TRBJ2-3; 9 bases agree with TRBD2. Germline V gene data show CDR1 as SGHVS and CDR2 as FNYEAQ. J gave up 1 base and V 5 bases, and 10 bases lay outside the gene matches. The CDR3 spans 17 residues.

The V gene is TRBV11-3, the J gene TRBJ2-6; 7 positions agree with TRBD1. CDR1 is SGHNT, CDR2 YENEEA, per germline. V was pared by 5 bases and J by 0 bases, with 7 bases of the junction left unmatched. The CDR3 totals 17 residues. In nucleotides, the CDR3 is TGTGCCAGCAGCAGGGACAGACCATACTCTGGGGCCAACGTCCTGACTTTC. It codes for CASSRDRPYSGANVLTF. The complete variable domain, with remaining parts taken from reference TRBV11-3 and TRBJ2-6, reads EAGVVQSPRYKIIEKKQPVAFWCNPISGHNTLYWYLQNLGQGPELLIRYENEEAVDDSQLPKDRFSAERLKGVDSTLKIQPAELGDSAVYLCASSRDRPYSGANVLTFGAGSRLTVL.

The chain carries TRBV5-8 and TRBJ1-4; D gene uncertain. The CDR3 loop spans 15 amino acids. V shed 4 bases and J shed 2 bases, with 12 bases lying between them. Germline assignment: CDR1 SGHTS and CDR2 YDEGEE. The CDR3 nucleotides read TGTGCCAGCAGCGCCGACCGGAAGACTAATGAAAAACTGTTTTTT. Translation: CASSADRKTNEKLFF.

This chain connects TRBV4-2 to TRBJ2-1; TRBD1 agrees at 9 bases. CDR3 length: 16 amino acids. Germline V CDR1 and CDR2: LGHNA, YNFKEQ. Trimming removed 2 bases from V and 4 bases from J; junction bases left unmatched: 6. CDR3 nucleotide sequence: TGTGCCAGCAGCCAACACAAGGGACAGGGTTACAATGAGCAGTTCTTC. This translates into CASSQHKGQGYNEQFF.

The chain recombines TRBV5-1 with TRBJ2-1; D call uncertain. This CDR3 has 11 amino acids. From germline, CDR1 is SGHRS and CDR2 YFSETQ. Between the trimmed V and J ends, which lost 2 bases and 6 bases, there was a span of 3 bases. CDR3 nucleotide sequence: TGCGCCAGCAGCTTCACCAATGAGCAGTTCTTC. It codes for CASSFTNEQFF.

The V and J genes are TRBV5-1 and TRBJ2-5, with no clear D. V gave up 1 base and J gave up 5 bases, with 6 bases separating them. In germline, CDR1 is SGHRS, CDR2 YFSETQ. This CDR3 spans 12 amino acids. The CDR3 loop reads CASSLRFETQYF. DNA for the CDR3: TGCGCCAGCAGCTTGCGGTTCGAGACCCAGTACTTC.

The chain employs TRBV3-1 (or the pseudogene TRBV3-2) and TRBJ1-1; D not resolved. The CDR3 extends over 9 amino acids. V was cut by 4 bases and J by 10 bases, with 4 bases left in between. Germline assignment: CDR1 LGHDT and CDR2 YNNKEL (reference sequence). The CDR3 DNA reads TGTGCCAGCAGCCGAGGAGCTTTCTTT. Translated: CASSRGAFF.

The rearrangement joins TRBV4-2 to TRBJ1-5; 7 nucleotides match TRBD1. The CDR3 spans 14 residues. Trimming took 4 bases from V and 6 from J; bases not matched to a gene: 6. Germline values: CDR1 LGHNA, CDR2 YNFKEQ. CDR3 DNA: TGTGCCAGCAGCCCATCAGGGGGGCCTCAGCCCCAGCATTTT. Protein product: CASSPSGGPQPQHF.

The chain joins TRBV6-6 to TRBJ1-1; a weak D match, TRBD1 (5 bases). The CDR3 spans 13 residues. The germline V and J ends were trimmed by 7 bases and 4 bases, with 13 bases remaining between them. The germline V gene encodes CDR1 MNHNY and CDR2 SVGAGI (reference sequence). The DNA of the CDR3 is TGTGCCAGCATGTTCAGGGATCCCACTGAAGCTTTCTTT. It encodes CASMFRDPTEAFF.

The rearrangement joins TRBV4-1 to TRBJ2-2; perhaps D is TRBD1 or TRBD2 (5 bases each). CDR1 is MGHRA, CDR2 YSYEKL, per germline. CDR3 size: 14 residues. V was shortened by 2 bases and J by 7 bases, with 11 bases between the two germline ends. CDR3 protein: CASSQLSGSGELFF. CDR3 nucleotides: TGCGCCAGCAGCCAATTGTCAGGGAGCGGGGAGCTGTTTTTT.

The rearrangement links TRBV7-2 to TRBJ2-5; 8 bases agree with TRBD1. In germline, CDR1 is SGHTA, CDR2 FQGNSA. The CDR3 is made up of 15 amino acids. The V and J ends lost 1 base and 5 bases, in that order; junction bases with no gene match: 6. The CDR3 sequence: CASSLDPGGWETQYF. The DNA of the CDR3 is TGTGCCAGCAGCTTAGATCCAGGGGGCTGGGAGACCCAGTACTTC. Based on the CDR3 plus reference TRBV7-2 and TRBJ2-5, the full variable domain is GAGVSQSPSNKVTEKGKDVELRCDPISGHTALYWYRQSLGQGLEFLIYFQGNSAPDKSGLPSDRFSAERTGGSVSTLTIQRTQQEDSAVYLCASSLDPGGWETQYFGPGTRLLVL.

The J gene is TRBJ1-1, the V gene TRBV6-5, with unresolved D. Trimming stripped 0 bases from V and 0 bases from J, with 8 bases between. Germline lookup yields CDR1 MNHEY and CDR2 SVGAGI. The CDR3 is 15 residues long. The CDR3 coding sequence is TGTGCCAGCAGTTACTCTGGGTCGATGAACACTGAAGCTTTCTTT. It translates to CASSYSGSMNTEAFF.

The CDR3 sequence is CASSQVGGGTEAFF. Written as DNA, the CDR3 is TGTGCCAGCAGCCAGGTAGGGGGGGGCACTGAAGCTTTCTTT. The V gene is TRBV14, the J gene TRBJ1-1; possibly TRBD1 for D (6 bases). Germline CDR1 SGHDN, CDR2 FVKESK. CDR3 size: 14 residues. The V gene lost 3 bases and the J gene lost 4 bases, with 12 bases spanning the gap.

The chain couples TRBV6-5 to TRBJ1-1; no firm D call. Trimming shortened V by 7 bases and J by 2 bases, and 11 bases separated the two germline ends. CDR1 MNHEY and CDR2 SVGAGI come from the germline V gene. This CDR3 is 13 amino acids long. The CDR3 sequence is CASTGPSNTEAFF. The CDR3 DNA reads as TGTGCCAGCACTGGACCGTCAAACACTGAAGCTTTCTTT.

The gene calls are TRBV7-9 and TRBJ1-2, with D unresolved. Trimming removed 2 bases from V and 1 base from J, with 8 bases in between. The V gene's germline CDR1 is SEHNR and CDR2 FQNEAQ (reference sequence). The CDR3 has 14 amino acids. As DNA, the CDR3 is TGTGCCAGCAGCTTACGCGGTGATAACTATGGCTACACCTTC. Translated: CASSLRGDNYGYTF. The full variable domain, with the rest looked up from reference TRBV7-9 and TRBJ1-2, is DTGVSQNPRHKITKRGQNVTFRCDPISEHNRLYWYRQTLGQGPEFLTYFQNEAQLEKSRLLSDRFSAERPKGSFSTLEIQRTEQGDSAMYLCASSLRGDNYGYTFGSGTRLTVV.

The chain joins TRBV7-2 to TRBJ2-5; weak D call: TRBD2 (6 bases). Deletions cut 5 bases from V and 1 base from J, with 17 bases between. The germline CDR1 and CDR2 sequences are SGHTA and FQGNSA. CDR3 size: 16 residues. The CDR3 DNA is TGTGCCAGCAGCCCGCCTTTCGCGGGGAGCCAAGAGACCCAGTACTTC. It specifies CASSPPFAGSQETQYF.